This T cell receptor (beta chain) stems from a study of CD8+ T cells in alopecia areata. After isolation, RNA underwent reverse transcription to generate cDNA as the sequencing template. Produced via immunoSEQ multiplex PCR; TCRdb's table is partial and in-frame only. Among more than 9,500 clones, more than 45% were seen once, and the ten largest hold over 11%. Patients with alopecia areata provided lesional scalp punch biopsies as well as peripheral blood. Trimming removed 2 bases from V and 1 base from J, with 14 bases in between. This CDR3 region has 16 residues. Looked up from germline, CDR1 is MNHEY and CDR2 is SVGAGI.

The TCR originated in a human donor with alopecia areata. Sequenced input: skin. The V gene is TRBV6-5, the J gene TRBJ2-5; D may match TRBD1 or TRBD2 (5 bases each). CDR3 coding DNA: TGTGCCAGCAGTTACGGTCTTGGGGGACGCCAAGAGACCCAGTACTTC. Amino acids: CASSYGLGGRQETQYF.